These 22 T cell receptor beta chains were sequenced from one sample in a study of molecular identifiers for immune sequencing clone quantification. TCRdb passed the PCR reads through MiXCR, listing each CDR3 protein once. The sample lists some 96,000 distinct CDR3 sequences; 24% were seen once. Sequenced sample: naive CD8+ T cells from blood, with Jurkat cell RNA spiked in. Subset in this sample: FACS-sorted CD8+CD4-CCR7+CD45RA+ naive T cells. The receptors originated from a human donor in good health. Some libraries in this study had Jurkat cell RNA spiked in.

As concerns this clonotype: This sequence may be a read error, since a much larger clone differs from it by one base. The rearrangement links TRBV27 to TRBJ1-3; D call uncertain. Per the germline V gene, CDR1 is MNHEY and CDR2 is SMNVEV (reference sequence). This CDR3 is built from 11 residues. The CDR3 DNA sequence: TGTACCAGCAGTTCAGGAAACACCATATATTTT. Protein: CTSSSGNTIYF.

This clonotype has only one observation. A much larger clone is a single base away; this may be a read error. The V call is TRBV20-1, the J call TRBJ2-2, with 10 bases matching TRBD2. Germline CDR1 is DFQATT and CDR2 is SNEGSKA (reference sequence). The CDR3 consists of 15 residues. Trimming took 6 bases from V and 4 from J; bases not matched to a gene: 8. This chain's CDR3 is CSASKRGGRTGELFF. The CDR3 bases are TGCAGTGCCTCTAAGCGGGGGGGCCGCACCGGGGAGCTGTTTTTT.

The chain combines TRBV13 with TRBJ2-7; D is tentatively TRBD1 or TRBD2 (5 bases each). Deletions cut 3 bases from V and 7 bases from J, with 13 bases between. Germline assignment: CDR1 PRHDT and CDR2 FYEKMQ (reference sequence). CDR3 size: 13 residues. The CDR3 nucleotides are TGTGCCAGCAGCTTTCGAGGGGCTGGGGAGCAGTACTTC. Its protein is CASSFRGAGEQYF.

The chain couples TRBV12-3 or TRBV12-4 to TRBJ2-5, with 14 bases lining up with TRBD2. This CDR3 spans 16 amino acids. J was trimmed by 3 bases and V by 6 bases; bases with no gene match: 6. Here the CDR3 DNA reads TGTGCCAGCAGAGTGACTAGCGGGGGGGCGAAAGAGACCCAGTACTTC. It is translated as CASRVTSGGAKETQYF.

The table lists this clonotype with a few counts. The CDR3 bases are TGTGCCAGCAGTGAACCGATGGACAGGGGGAACACCGGGGAGCTGTTTTTT. Protein sequence: CASSEPMDRGNTGELFF. This chain uses TRBV2 with TRBJ2-2, with 9 bases lining up with TRBD1. Trimming took 2 bases from V and 1 from J; bases not matched to a gene: 5. CDR1 is SNHLY, CDR2 FYNNEI, per germline. This CDR3 spans 17 amino acids. Variable domain in full (rest from reference TRBV2 and TRBJ2-2): EPEVTQTPSHQVTQMGQEVILRCVPISNHLYFYWYRQILGQKVEFLVSFYNNEISEKSEIFDDQFSVERPDGSNFTLKIRSTKLEDSAMYFCASSEPMDRGNTGELFFGEGSRLTVL.

This clonotype was observed at least ten times. This chain links TRBV6-5 with TRBJ2-2; 9 positions agree with TRBD1. The V gene end was trimmed by 5 bases and the J gene end by 4 bases; junction bases not matched to a gene: 8. The germline gives CDR1 MNHEY, CDR2 SVGAGI. This CDR3 is built from 16 residues. CDR3 nucleotide sequence: TGTGCCAGCAGTGGTACAGGGGGCCTCGGCACCGGGGAGCTGTTTTTT. Translated, it gives CASSGTGGLGTGELFF.

This chain's CDR3 is CASRPSGGAYNEQFF. The DNA of the CDR3 is TGTGCCAGCAGGCCTAGCGGGGGGGCATACAATGAGCAGTTCTTC. The rearrangement uses TRBV6-5 and TRBJ2-1; 12 nucleotides line up with TRBD2. CDR3 length equals 15 residues. J gave up 4 bases and V 6 bases, and 4 bases lay outside the gene matches. CDR1 is MNHEY, CDR2 SVGAGI, per germline.

This clonotype appeared many times. V gene TRBV5-1 combines with J gene TRBJ2-3; 9 bases are shared with TRBD1. CDR1 and CDR2 from the germline V gene are SGHRS and YFSETQ. CDR3 length: 18 amino acids. Trimming took 5 bases from V and 8 from J; bases not matched to a gene: 21. This CDR3 is CASSGESSGTGFVGTQYF. The CDR3 bases are TGCGCCAGCAGTGGTGAGAGCTCCGGGACAGGGTTTGTTGGTACGCAGTATTTT.

This clonotype was found many times. The V gene is TRBV6-1, the J gene TRBJ2-3, with D perhaps TRBD1 (5 bases). This CDR3 has 14 amino acids. V gave up 4 bases and J gave up 3 bases, with 11 bases separating them. From germline, CDR1 is MNHNS and CDR2 SASEGT. This CDR3 is CASSVRADTDTQYF. The CDR3 DNA reads TGTGCCAGCAGTGTCAGGGCGGATACAGATACGCAGTATTTT.

In regard to this clonotype: Possible read error: a much larger clone is one base away. The rearrangement links TRBV6-6 to TRBJ2-7; TRBD1 matches at 9 bases. CDR1 and CDR2 from the germline V gene are MNHNY and SVGAGI (reference sequence). The V and J ends lost 4 bases and 5 bases, in that order; junction bases with no gene match: 9. CDR3 length equals 15 residues. Here the CDR3 DNA reads TGTGCCAGCAGTTGCTCCCACAGGGGGCATGACGAGCAGTACTTC. Its protein product is CASSCSHRGHDEQYF.

The J gene is TRBJ1-2, the V gene TRBV19; 11 bases fit TRBD1. V shed 7 bases and J 4 bases; nucleotides not matched to a gene: 11. Germline V gene sequence: CDR1 LNHDA, CDR2 SQIVND (reference sequence). This CDR3 has 16 amino acids. DNA of the CDR3: TGTGCCAGTACCCCATTGGGGGACAGGGGGTTCTATGGCTACACCTTC. It translates to CASTPLGDRGFYGYTF.

This sequence joins TRBV12-3 or TRBV12-4 and TRBJ2-3; D possibly corresponds to TRBD1 (7 bases). V lost 10 bases and J 1 base, leaving 9 bases between the germline ends. The CDR3 spans 12 residues. CDR3 amino acids: CATRGGTDTQYF. The CDR3 coding sequence is TGTGCCACCAGGGGGGGCACAGATACGCAGTATTTT.

In regard to this clonotype: A read error may explain this, as a much larger clone is one base away. This sequence joins TRBV29-1 and TRBJ2-3; D is perhaps TRBD2 (6 bases). Germline CDR1 reads SQVTM; CDR2 reads ANQGSEA. The length of the CDR3 is 15 residues. V lost 3 bases to trimming and J lost 4 bases, with 17 bases between them. The CDR3 sequence is CSVEWGDFSADTQYF. The CDR3 DNA is TGCAGCGTTGAGTGGGGGGACTTTAGCGCAGATACGCAGTATTTT.

The table lists this clonotype with many counts. The chain uses TRBV6-5 and TRBJ2-2; D not certain. This CDR3 has 16 residues. Trimming removed 3 bases at V and 7 bases at J, with 18 bases between. Germline V gives CDR1 MNHEY, CDR2 SVGAGI. The CDR3 is CASSYGVGTAIGELFF. The DNA of the CDR3 is TGTGCCAGCAGTTATGGAGTGGGAACAGCGATCGGGGAGCTGTTTTTT.

This clonotype has ten or more counts. The chain links TRBV13 to TRBJ1-1; no reliable D call. V was shortened by 2 bases and J by 2 bases, with 9 bases between the two germline ends. The CDR3 is 14 residues long. Germline loops: CDR1 PRHDT, CDR2 FYEKMQ (reference sequence). CDR3 loop: CASSLNPANTEAFF. The CDR3 nucleotides are TGTGCCAGCAGCTTAAATCCAGCTAACACTGAAGCTTTCTTT.

The rearrangement uses TRBV19 and TRBJ1-2, with D unresolved. Germline assignment: CDR1 LNHDA and CDR2 SQIVND (reference sequence). The length of the CDR3 is 13 residues. V was pared by 1 base and J by 7 bases, with 10 bases between. CDR3 nucleotides: TGTGCCAGTAGTATAGTTGTTGGCTCTGGCTACACCTTC. Residues: CASSIVVGSGYTF.

In the case of this clonotype: Compared with germline, one end of the junction differs, possibly owing to a read error. This sequence joins TRBV28 and TRBJ2-7, with a tentative D call TRBD2 (5 bases). Germline V CDR1 and CDR2: MDHEN, SYDVKM. This CDR3 has 12 amino acids. CDR3 residues: CASSLMEDEQSF. The CDR3 DNA is TGTGCCAGCAGCTTAATGGAGGACGAGCAGTCCTTC.

There are a few counts of this clonotype. The chain combines TRBV6-5 with TRBJ2-5; 10 nucleotides align to TRBD2. The CDR3 sequence is 16 residues long. V trimming: 0 bases; J trimming: 5 bases; junction bases outside the gene matches: 6. Looked up from germline, CDR1 is MNHEY and CDR2 is SVGAGI. CDR3 coding DNA: TGTGCCAGCAGTTACTCCGCTAGCGGGAGTAGTGAGACCCAGTACTTC. Translation gives CASSYSASGSSETQYF.

This clonotype was seen a handful of times. The chain carries TRBV11-2 and TRBJ2-5, with D possibly being TRBD1 (7 bases). The CDR3 covers 14 residues. CDR1 SGHAT and CDR2 FQNNGV come from the germline V gene. V was trimmed by 6 bases and J by 5 bases, leaving 16 bases between them. As DNA, the CDR3 is TGTGCCAGCAGTCAAGGAGGGGGCTTGGAGACCCAGTACTTC. It codes for CASSQGGGLETQYF.

Details on this clonotype: It may be a read error: a sequence one base away is much more abundant. No DNA is shown, since the ends of the CDR3 on it are uncertain; the CDR3 is the one TCRdb lists. The V gene is TRBV20-1, the J gene TRBJ2-3; the listed D gene, TRBD2, was not tested against the DNA. Germline loops: CDR1 DFQATT, CDR2 SNEGSKA (reference sequence). The CDR3 sequence runs 18 residues, both termini included. The CDR3 here is CSARVAAGASGSTDTRYF.

This clonotype was seen ten or more times. This rearrangement joins TRBV12-3 or TRBV12-4 to TRBJ2-7; possibly TRBD1 or TRBD2 for D (6 bases each). Trimming left V 7 bases short and J 0 bases short, with 16 bases between. The CDR3 consists of 15 residues. CDR3 DNA sequence: TGTGCCAGCACCCGGGGGCCACAGTCCTCCTACGAGCAGTACTTC. Protein: CASTRGPQSSYEQYF.

This clonotype came up many times. This chain links TRBV6-2 or TRBV6-3 with TRBJ2-3; 8 bases line up with TRBD2. CDR1 and CDR2 from the germline V gene are MNHEY and SVGEGT. V was pared by 7 bases and J by 2 bases, with 2 bases of the junction left unmatched. The CDR3 is made up of 13 amino acids. The CDR3: CASIAGFTDTQYF. Written as DNA, the CDR3 is TGTGCCAGCATAGCGGGGTTCACAGATACGCAGTATTTT.